Sequencing of this T cell receptor (beta chain) was carried out in a study of T-cell reconstitution after alpha-beta-depleted transplantation in children. Molecular barcoding with unique molecular identifiers was used for the TCRbeta library. Each CDR3 protein gets one entry after TCRdb re-called the PCR reads with MiXCR. This repertoire shows approximately 230,000 distinct CDR3 sequences, roughly a quarter found once; its top ten account for about 5%. General study results and limits: Certain patients had high TCRbeta diversity at day 60, and it came from recipient T cells and thymic progenitors that survived.

About this clonotype: Its target is not known.

The CDR3 is 15 amino acids. Germline CDR1 and CDR2: SGHTA and FQGTGA. Trimming cost V 5 bases and J 2 bases; bases outside gene matches: 7. This clonotype originated in a female patient aged 2-9 years who had a stem cell transplant for congenital amegakaryocytic thrombocytopenia, so the T cells may come from the graft donor. The specimen comprised PBMCs, mostly from graft donor cells, sampled 360 days after TCRalphabeta/CD19-depleted stem cell transplant. This chain uses TRBV7-3 with TRBJ1-1, with 8 bases that match TRBD1. The CDR3 DNA reads TGTGCCAGCAGCCATGGACCAGGGGGCAACACTGAAGCTTTCTTT. Protein sequence: CASSHGPGGNTEAFF.